These T cell receptor beta chains were read from a single sample in a study of T cell responses to AZD1222 COVID-19 vaccine. Some clones are missing from TCRdb's copy, which holds only in-frame ones; the method was immunoSEQ multiplex PCR. The sample carries approximately 91,000 clones, over 75% recorded once. The sample was peripheral blood, taken on day 0 of AZD1222 vaccination. The receptors come from an adult in good health. CDR3s include the opening cysteine and the closing phenylalanine or tryptophan. The D gene is left open where the match is weak. Part of the rows lack a size; the others show once, few, many or a class for expanded clones.

cdr3_nt: TGTGCCAGTAGTATCGTGGCGGCGGCCAAAAACATTCAGTACTTC; cdr3_aa: CASSIVAAAKNIQYF; v_call: TRBV19; d_call: .; clone_size: once; j_call: TRBJ2-4; cdr3_length: 15
cdr3_nt: TGTGCCAGCAGTGCCGGGACATACAATGAGCAGTTCTTC; cdr3_aa: CASSAGTYNEQFF; v_call: TRBV2; d_call: .; clone_size: .; j_call: TRBJ2-1; cdr3_length: 13
cdr3_nt: TGTGCCATCAGTGCCAAACAGGGAGGCACTGAAGCTTTCTTT; cdr3_aa: CAISAKQGGTEAFF; v_call: TRBV10-3; d_call: .; clone_size: .; j_call: TRBJ1-1; cdr3_length: 14
cdr3_nt: TGTGCCAGCAGTTTATTCGGGACAGCTGGCCCCTATGGCTACACCTTC; cdr3_aa: CASSLFGTAGPYGYTF; v_call: TRBV27; d_call: TRBD1; clone_size: .; j_call: TRBJ1-2; cdr3_length: 16
cdr3_nt: TGTGCCAGCAGCCTATATGGAGGGGAATTGAACACTGAAGCTTTCTTT; cdr3_aa: CASSLYGGELNTEAFF; v_call: TRBV7-3; d_call: .; clone_size: once; j_call: TRBJ1-1; cdr3_length: 16
cdr3_nt: TGTGCCAGCAGCGATCCACGGACAGGGAACCACGAGCAGTACTTC; cdr3_aa: CASSDPRTGNHEQYF; v_call: TRBV11-2; d_call: TRBD1; clone_size: .; j_call: TRBJ2-7; cdr3_length: 15
cdr3_nt: TGTGCCTGGAGTCCCGGGACGGCGTACAATGAGCAGTTCTTC; cdr3_aa: CAWSPGTAYNEQFF; v_call: TRBV30; d_call: .; clone_size: once; j_call: TRBJ2-1; cdr3_length: 14
cdr3_nt: TGTGCCAGCACCCGATCGACAGGGGAGAAGCAGTACTTC; cdr3_aa: CASTRSTGEKQYF; v_call: TRBV6-5; d_call: TRBD1; clone_size: .; j_call: TRBJ2-7; cdr3_length: 13
cdr3_nt: TGTGCCAGCAGCGTAGGTTTAGCGGCGGTCGGTGAGACCCAGTACTTC; cdr3_aa: CASSVGLAAVGETQYF; v_call: TRBV9; d_call: .; clone_size: few; j_call: TRBJ2-5; cdr3_length: 16
cdr3_nt: TGTGCCTCGAGGGTAGGGACTGGCTCTGGGGCCAACGTCCTGACTTTC; cdr3_aa: CASRVGTGSGANVLTF; v_call: TRBV30; d_call: .; clone_size: .; j_call: TRBJ2-6; cdr3_length: 16
cdr3_nt: TGTGCCAGCAGTACACTCTACTCCGGGACAGGGTACTACGAGCAGTACTTC; cdr3_aa: CASSTLYSGTGYYEQYF; v_call: TRBV27; d_call: TRBD1; clone_size: .; j_call: TRBJ2-7; cdr3_length: 17
cdr3_nt: TGCGCCAGCAGCCGCGCGGGGGATGAAAAACTGTTTTTT; cdr3_aa: CASSRAGDEKLFF; v_call: TRBV4-1; d_call: .; clone_size: few; j_call: TRBJ1-4; cdr3_length: 13
cdr3_nt: TGTGCCAGCAGCCAAGGTGGGGGATCTACCTACGAGCAGTACTTC; cdr3_aa: CASSQGGGSTYEQYF; v_call: TRBV3-1/TRBV3-2; d_call: .; clone_size: .; j_call: TRBJ2-7; cdr3_length: 15
cdr3_nt: TGTGCCAGCAGCCTGGGACAGGGAAGGACAGATACGCAGTATTTT; cdr3_aa: CASSLGQGRTDTQYF; v_call: TRBV5-6; d_call: TRBD1; clone_size: .; j_call: TRBJ2-3; cdr3_length: 15
cdr3_nt: TGCAGCGTTGAAGGACAAATGGCAGGACAGGGCGCTGACTATGGCTACACCTTC; cdr3_aa: CSVEGQMAGQGADYGYTF; v_call: TRBV29-1; d_call: TRBD1; clone_size: .; j_call: TRBJ1-2; cdr3_length: 18
cdr3_nt: TGTGCCAGCAGCGTAGGGACAGGTCGCACCAACACTGAAGCTTTCTTT; cdr3_aa: CASSVGTGRTNTEAFF; v_call: TRBV9; d_call: TRBD1; clone_size: .; j_call: TRBJ1-1; cdr3_length: 16
cdr3_nt: TGTGCCAGCAGCCAACCCAAAGATGAGCAGTTCTTC; cdr3_aa: CASSQPKDEQFF; v_call: TRBV7-2; d_call: .; clone_size: .; j_call: TRBJ2-1; cdr3_length: 12
cdr3_nt: TGTGCCAGCACCATCAAAAGCGGGGGGCTGAAGGGTGAGCAGTTCTTC; cdr3_aa: CASTIKSGGLKGEQFF; v_call: TRBV27; d_call: TRBD2; clone_size: .; j_call: TRBJ2-1; cdr3_length: 16
cdr3_nt: TGTGCCAGCAGCCAGGGATCCCTCGGCACCATATATTTT; cdr3_aa: CASSQGSLGTIYF; v_call: TRBV3-1/TRBV3-2; d_call: .; clone_size: .; j_call: TRBJ1-3; cdr3_length: 13
cdr3_nt: TGTGCCAGCAGCCAAGAAGGGTTCGATCGAATGAACACTGAAGCTTTCTTT; cdr3_aa: CASSQEGFDRMNTEAFF; v_call: TRBV4-2; d_call: .; clone_size: few; j_call: TRBJ1-1; cdr3_length: 17
cdr3_nt: TGTGCCAGCAGTGAAATGGGACCTGGACCGTTTGAAGCTTTCTTT; cdr3_aa: CASSEMGPGPFEAFF; v_call: TRBV6-1; d_call: .; clone_size: .; j_call: TRBJ1-1; cdr3_length: 15
cdr3_nt: TGTGCCAGCGGAAACGTACAGGGAAATGAAGCTTTCTTT; cdr3_aa: CASGNVQGNEAFF; v_call: TRBV6-6; d_call: .; clone_size: .; j_call: TRBJ1-1; cdr3_length: 13
cdr3_nt: TGTGCCACCTGGGACCAGCCCCAGCATTTT; cdr3_aa: CATWDQPQHF; v_call: TRBV24-1; d_call: .; clone_size: once; j_call: TRBJ1-5; cdr3_length: 10
cdr3_nt: TGTGCCATCAGTGACCGATCTAACACTGAAGCTTTCTTT; cdr3_aa: CAISDRSNTEAFF; v_call: TRBV10-3; d_call: .; clone_size: .; j_call: TRBJ1-1; cdr3_length: 13
cdr3_nt: TGTGCCAGCAGCTGGACAGGATCCGATTCACCCCTCCACTTT; cdr3_aa: CASSWTGSDSPLHF; v_call: TRBV7-2; d_call: TRBD1; clone_size: once; j_call: TRBJ1-6; cdr3_length: 14
cdr3_nt: TGTGCCTGGAGAGCTATAGGACTAGCGGGGAAAGGAAACATTCAGTACTTC; cdr3_aa: CAWRAIGLAGKGNIQYF; v_call: TRBV30; d_call: TRBD2; clone_size: .; j_call: TRBJ2-4; cdr3_length: 17
cdr3_nt: TGTGCCTGGAACCGGGGACAGGGGGCCGGTGAGACCCAGTACTTC; cdr3_aa: CAWNRGQGAGETQYF; v_call: TRBV30; d_call: TRBD1; clone_size: .; j_call: TRBJ2-5; cdr3_length: 15
cdr3_nt: TGTGCCAGCAGTGAAAGTTCCCCTATAATAGCGGGGGGACACACAGACACCGGGGAGCTGTTTTTT; cdr3_aa: CASSESSPIIAGGHTDTGELFF; v_call: TRBV6-1; d_call: TRBD2; clone_size: .; j_call: TRBJ2-2; cdr3_length: 22
cdr3_nt: TGTGCCTGGGCTACTTGGTCTGGGGCCAACGTCCTGACTTTC; cdr3_aa: CAWATWSGANVLTF; v_call: TRBV30; d_call: .; clone_size: .; j_call: TRBJ2-6; cdr3_length: 14
cdr3_nt: TGTGCCAGCAGCCGGGACAGCGGCAATCAGCCCCAGCATTTT; cdr3_aa: CASSRDSGNQPQHF; v_call: TRBV7-2; d_call: TRBD1; clone_size: .; j_call: TRBJ1-5; cdr3_length: 14
cdr3_nt: TGTGCCAGCAGCGTAGGGACTAGCGTTAATGAGCAGTTCTTC; cdr3_aa: CASSVGTSVNEQFF; v_call: TRBV9; d_call: TRBD2; clone_size: .; j_call: TRBJ2-1; cdr3_length: 14
cdr3_nt: TGCGCCAGCAGCTTGGGTATCGGTCCGGGAGAAGTGTATGGCTACACCTTC; cdr3_aa: CASSLGIGPGEVYGYTF; v_call: TRBV5-1; d_call: .; clone_size: .; j_call: TRBJ1-2; cdr3_length: 17
cdr3_nt: TGTGCCAGCAGCTGGGACAGATCCAATAATTCACCCCTCCACTTT; cdr3_aa: CASSWDRSNNSPLHF; v_call: TRBV5-8; d_call: TRBD1; clone_size: .; j_call: TRBJ1-6; cdr3_length: 15
cdr3_nt: TGTGCCAGCAGTGATCTGGCGCGGAACCCGATGAACACTGAAGCTTTCTTT; cdr3_aa: CASSDLARNPMNTEAFF; v_call: TRBV25-1; d_call: .; clone_size: .; j_call: TRBJ1-1; cdr3_length: 17
cdr3_nt: TGTGCCAGCAGCCAAGTGTTTACAGGGCCCAACCTTGTCTACGAGCAGTACTTC; cdr3_aa: CASSQVFTGPNLVYEQYF; v_call: TRBV3-1/TRBV3-2; d_call: .; clone_size: .; j_call: TRBJ2-7; cdr3_length: 18
cdr3_nt: TGTGCCAGCAGCTTAACTTTAGGGGGGGCAGATGAGCAGTACTTC; cdr3_aa: CASSLTLGGADEQYF; v_call: TRBV7-3; d_call: .; clone_size: .; j_call: TRBJ2-7; cdr3_length: 15
cdr3_nt: TGTGCCAGTCAGCGGTTACTGGACAGGGGCGGCCTCACCTCCTACGAGCAGTACTTC; cdr3_aa: CASQRLLDRGGLTSYEQYF; v_call: TRBV27; d_call: TRBD1; clone_size: once; j_call: TRBJ2-7; cdr3_length: 19